The 5 T cell receptor beta chains below come from one sample, sequenced in a study of T cells in women clearing cervical HPV infection. Method: immunoSEQ multiplex PCR; TCRdb's copy keeps in-frame clones and lacks some. This table lists some 37,000 clones. Sample: blood buffy coat. The source of these receptors is a woman between 18 and 70 years old with a cervical HPV16 infection that either progressed to CIN3+ or cleared (not recorded which).

Note on this clone: The CDR3 end is not reached by the read, which stops 3 residues before it; the germline J gene fills it in. The rearrangement links TRBV19 to TRBJ2-1; the D is unclear. Germline values: CDR1 LNHDA, CDR2 SQIVND (reference sequence). The ends were cut back, 6 bases at V and 0 bases at J, with 9 bases in the middle. This CDR3 region has 14 residues. The sequenced part of the CDR3 DNA is TGTGCCAGTAGCCCACTGAGCTCCTACAATGAG. Protein sequence: CASSPLSSYNE. The full-length CDR3 reads as CASSPLSSYNEQFF.

As concerns this clone: With the read ending 3 residues before the CDR3 end, the germline J gene is used to fill in that end. This chain joins TRBV15 and TRBJ2-1; D might be TRBD1 (5 bases). Trimming shortened V by 4 bases and J by 5 bases, and 12 bases separated the two germline ends. This CDR3 comprises 14 residues. Germline assignment: CDR1 LNHNV and CDR2 YYDKDF (reference sequence). CDR3 amino acids: CATSTGADNNEQFF. The sequenced part of the CDR3 DNA is TGTGCCACCAGCACTGGGGCAGACAACAATGAG.

CDR3 DNA (partial): TGTGCCAGTAGTATGAGTCCCAGGGGCCTGAACACTGAA. It encodes CASSMSPRGLNTE. The entire CDR3 reads CASSMSPRGLNTEAFF. The chain uses TRBV19 and TRBJ1-1; weak D call: TRBD1 (6 bases). The read ends 3 residues shy of where the CDR3 ends; the end is completed using the germline J gene. The V gene lost 3 bases and the J gene lost 0 bases, with 14 bases spanning the gap. The CDR3 spans 16 residues. Germline V lookup: CDR1 LNHDA, CDR2 SQIVND (reference sequence). The whole variable domain, remainder taken from reference TRBV19 and TRBJ1-1, is DGGITQSPKYLFRKEGQNVTLSCEQNLNHDAMYWYRQDPGQGLRLIYYSQIVNDFQKGDIAEGYSVSREKKESFPLTVTSAQKNPTAFYLCASSMSPRGLNTEAFFGQGTRLTVV.

As to this clone: The read ends 3 residues before the CDR3 terminus; that terminus is restored from the germline J gene. V and J are TRBV2 and TRBJ2-2; 11 nucleotides align to TRBD1. Trimming cost V 2 bases and J 4 bases; bases outside gene matches: 3. The CDR3 loop spans 16 amino acids. Germline V lookup: CDR1 SNHLY, CDR2 FYNNEI. The part of the CDR3 DNA that was read is TGTGCCAGCAGTGAATCCGGGACAGGGGGCACCGGGGAG. Its translation is CASSESGTGGTGE. The full CDR3 reads CASSESGTGGTGELFF.

In regard to this clone: Read sequence stops 3 residues before the CDR3 end, and the germline J gene provides the missing end. The chain is built from TRBV7-3 and TRBJ1-2, with 8 bases lining up with TRBD1. This CDR3 region has 15 residues. V was clipped by 4 bases and J by 5 bases; unmatched bases: 9. Germline CDR1 is SGHTA and CDR2 is FQGTGA. The sequenced part of the CDR3 DNA is TGTGCCAGCAGCTCGGGACAGGTCCGGGGTTATGGC. Amino acids: CASSSGQVRGYG. The entire CDR3 protein is CASSSGQVRGYGYTF.